This T cell receptor beta chain was documented in a study of beta chain features in type 1 diabetes. Regarding the study as a whole: Type 1 diabetes patients had moderately but significantly shorter TCRB CDR3s in all four CD4+ subsets.

The whole isolated RNA underwent reverse transcription, so sequencing captured expressed TCRB transcripts. Sequencing was performed with immunoSEQ multiplex PCR; in TCRdb, only in-frame clones are kept and a portion is missing. The sample carries 12,000 to 15,000 clones, roughly 63% recorded once. The germline V gene encodes CDR1 KGHSH and CDR2 LQKENI. With V trimmed by 2 bases and J by 8 bases, 3 bases remained unmatched. This CDR3 contains 14 residues. Comments on this clone: Its antigen is undetermined.

The source is a woman between 18 and 29 years old with type 1 diabetes. The rearrangement uses TRBV18 and TRBJ1-2, with TRBD1 matching 12 bases. Sequenced: stem cell memory CD4+ T cells from blood. CDR3 bases: TGTGCCAGCTCACCAGGGACAGGGGGCGCCGGCTACACCTTC. Protein product: CASSPGTGGAGYTF. The whole variable domain, filled in from reference TRBV18 and TRBJ1-2, reads NAGVMQNPRHLVRRRGQEARLRCSPMKGHSHVYWYRQLPEEGLKFMVYLQKENIIDESGMPKERFSAEFPKEGPSILRIQQVVRGDSAAYFCASSPGTGGAGYTFGSGTRLTVV.